This T cell receptor (beta chain) derives from a study of blood T cell repertoires in COVID-19. This CDR3 contains 13 residues. The V end lost 7 bases, the J end lost 0 bases, and 9 bases lay between the germline ends. Germline values: CDR1 SNHLY, CDR2 FYNNEI. The method was immunoSEQ multiplex PCR; TCRdb's version includes in-frame clones alone and lacks a portion of them. The profile covers about 140,000 clones, with about 83% appearing a single time and 8.9% taken by the ten largest. This clone was picked up one time. Sequencing input: peripheral blood. The receptor was derived from a man aged 30-40 years with COVID-19, enrolled during active disease. The chain couples TRBV2 to TRBJ2-5; no clear D. CDR3 region: CASIRRHQETQYF. The CDR3 DNA reads TGTGCCAGCATAAGGCGGCACCAAGAGACCCAGTACTTC.